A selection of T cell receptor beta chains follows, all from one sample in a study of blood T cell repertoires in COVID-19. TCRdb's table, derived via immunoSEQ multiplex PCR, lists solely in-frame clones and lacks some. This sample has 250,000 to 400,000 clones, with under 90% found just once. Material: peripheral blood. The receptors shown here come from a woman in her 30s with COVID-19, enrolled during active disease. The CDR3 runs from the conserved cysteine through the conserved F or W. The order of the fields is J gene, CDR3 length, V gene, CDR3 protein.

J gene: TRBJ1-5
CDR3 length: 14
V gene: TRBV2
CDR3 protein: CASSSREGNQPQHF

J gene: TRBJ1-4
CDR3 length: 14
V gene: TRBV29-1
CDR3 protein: CSVGTGASNEKLFF

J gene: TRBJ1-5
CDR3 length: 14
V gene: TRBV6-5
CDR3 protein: CASRSQGKDQPQHF

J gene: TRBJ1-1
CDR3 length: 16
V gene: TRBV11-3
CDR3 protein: CASSLDRVKVNTEAFF

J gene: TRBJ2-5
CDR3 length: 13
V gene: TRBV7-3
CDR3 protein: CASSPGYQETQYF

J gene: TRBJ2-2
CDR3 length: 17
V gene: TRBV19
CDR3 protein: CASINPGLAGRTGELFF

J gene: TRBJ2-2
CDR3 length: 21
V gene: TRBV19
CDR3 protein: CASSIDVRTGEGKKTTGELFF

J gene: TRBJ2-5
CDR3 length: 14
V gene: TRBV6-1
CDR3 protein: CASSDRQGKETQYF

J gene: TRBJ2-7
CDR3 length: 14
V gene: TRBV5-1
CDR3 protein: CASSLVGAPDEQYF

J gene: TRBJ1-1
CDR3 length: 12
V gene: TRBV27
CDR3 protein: CASATANTEAFF

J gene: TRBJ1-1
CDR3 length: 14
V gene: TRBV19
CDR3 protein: CASSIAGGNTEAFF

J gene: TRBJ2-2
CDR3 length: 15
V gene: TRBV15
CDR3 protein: CATSRGGANTGELFF

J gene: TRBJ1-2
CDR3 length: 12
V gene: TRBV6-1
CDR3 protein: CASSGDVYGYTF

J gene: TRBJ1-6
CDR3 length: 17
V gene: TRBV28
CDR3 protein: CASSLLTTGSYNSPLHF

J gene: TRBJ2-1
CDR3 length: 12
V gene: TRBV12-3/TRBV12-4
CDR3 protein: CASSLSSRGKFF

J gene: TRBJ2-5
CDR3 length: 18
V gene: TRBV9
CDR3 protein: CASSVGGTSVRYQETQYF

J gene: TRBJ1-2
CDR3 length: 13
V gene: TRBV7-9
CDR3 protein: CASSLSTDNGYTF

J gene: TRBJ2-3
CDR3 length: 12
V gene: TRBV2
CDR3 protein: CASSVHTDTQYF

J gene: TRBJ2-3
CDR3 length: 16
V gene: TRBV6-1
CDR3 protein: CASSEGSSGAASTQYF

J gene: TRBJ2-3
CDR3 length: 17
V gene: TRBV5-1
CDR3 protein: CASSLAVSGTSTDTQYF

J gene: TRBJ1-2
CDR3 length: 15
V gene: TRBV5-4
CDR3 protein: CASRTGTAINYGYTF

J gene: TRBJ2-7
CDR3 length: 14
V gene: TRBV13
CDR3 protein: CASSPAGPNYEQYF

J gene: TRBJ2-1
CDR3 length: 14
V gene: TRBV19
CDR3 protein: CASSMWRERNEQFF

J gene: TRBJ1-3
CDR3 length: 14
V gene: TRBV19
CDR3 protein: CASSAGNAGNTIYF

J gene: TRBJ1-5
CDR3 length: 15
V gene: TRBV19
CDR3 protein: CASTLGDRGNQPQHF

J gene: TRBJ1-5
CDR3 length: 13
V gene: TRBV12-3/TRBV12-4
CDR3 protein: CASTNGVNQPQHF

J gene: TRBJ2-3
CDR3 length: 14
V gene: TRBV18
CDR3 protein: CASSRDSHTDTQYF

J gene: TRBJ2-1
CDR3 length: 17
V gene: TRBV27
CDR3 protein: CARYPGLAASIPNEQFF

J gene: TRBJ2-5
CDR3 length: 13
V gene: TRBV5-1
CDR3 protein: CASSQQGKETQYF

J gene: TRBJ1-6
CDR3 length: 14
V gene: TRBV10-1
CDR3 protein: CASSEMQVNSPLHF

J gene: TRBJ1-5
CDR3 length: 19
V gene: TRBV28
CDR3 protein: CASSLREGTGGTSNQPQHF

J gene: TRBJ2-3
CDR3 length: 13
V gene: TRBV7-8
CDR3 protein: CASSSTGTDTQYF

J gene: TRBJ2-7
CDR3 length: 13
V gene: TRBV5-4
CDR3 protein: CASSGGSLAGHNF

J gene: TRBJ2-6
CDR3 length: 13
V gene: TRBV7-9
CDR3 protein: CASTFSGANVLTF

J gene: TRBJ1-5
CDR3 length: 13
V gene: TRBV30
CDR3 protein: CAWGQGVNQPQHF

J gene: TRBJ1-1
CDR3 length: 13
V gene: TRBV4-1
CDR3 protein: CASSQGPVPHAFF

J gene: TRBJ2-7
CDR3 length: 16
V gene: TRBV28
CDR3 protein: CASSYTWDRSSYEQYF

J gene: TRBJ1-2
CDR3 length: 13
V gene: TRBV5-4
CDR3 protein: CASSLQGTRGYTF

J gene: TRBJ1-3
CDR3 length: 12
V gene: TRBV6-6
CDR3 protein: CASEGSGNTIYF

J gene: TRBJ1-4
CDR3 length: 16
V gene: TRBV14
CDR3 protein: CASSDLNWGEAEKLFF

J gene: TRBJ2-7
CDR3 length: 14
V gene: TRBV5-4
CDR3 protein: CASPTEDDPYEQYF

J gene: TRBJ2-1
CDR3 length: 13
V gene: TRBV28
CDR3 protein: CASSLGGGDEQFF

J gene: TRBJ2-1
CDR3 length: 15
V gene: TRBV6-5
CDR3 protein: CASSLQGSSYNEQFF

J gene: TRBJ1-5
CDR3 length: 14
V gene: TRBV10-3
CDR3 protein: CAISSQGKNQPQHF

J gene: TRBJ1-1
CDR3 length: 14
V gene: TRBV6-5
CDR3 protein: CASSYRGTNTEAFF